This entry lists 5 T cell receptor beta chains sequenced from one sample in a study of beta chain features in type 1 diabetes (dated by TCRdb to the late 2010s). Libraries came from the immunoSEQ multiplex PCR assay. The entire isolated RNA was reverse transcribed using the High Capacity cDNA Reverse Transcription Kit, and thus expressed TCRB transcripts were sequenced. TCRdb mirrors the immuneACCESS table, restricted to in-frame sequences. Some clones are absent from its copies; in checked studies, under half trace to an unresolved V gene, and the reason for the others is unknown. For this sample there are about 470,000 clones; 30% appear just once. The ten largest clones capture roughly 0.06% of the sample. Sequenced sample: naive CD4+ T cells from blood. In the paper's terms, the cell subset or site label means: true naive CD4+ T cells. Receptor source: a young man in good health.

Here the CDR3 DNA reads TGTGCCAGCAGCTCAACTAGCGGGTGGAACACCGGGGAGCTGTTTTTT. Protein: CASSSTSGWNTGELFF. V and J are TRBV11-2 and TRBJ2-2; 9 nucleotides agree with TRBD2. The junction had 4 bases not matched to a gene; V was cut back by 4 bases and J by 1 base. Germline CDR1 is SGHAT and CDR2 is FQNNGV. This CDR3 comprises 16 residues. The entire variable domain, with the rest obtained from reference TRBV11-2 and TRBJ2-2, is as follows: EAGVAQSPRYKIIEKRQSVAFWCNPISGHATLYWYQQILGQGPKLLIQFQNNGVVDDSQLPKDRFSAERLKGVDSTLKIQPAKLEDSAVYLCASSSTSGWNTGELFFGEGSRLTVL.

This clone showed up just a few times. The V and J genes are TRBV9 and TRBJ2-7, with 11 bases fitting TRBD2. The CDR3 has 15 residues. J lost 0 bases, V lost 3 bases, and 2 bases had no gene match. The germline CDR1 and CDR2 sequences are SGDLS and YYNGEE. The CDR3 reads CASSEGLADSYEQYF. The CDR3 DNA sequence: TGTGCCAGCAGCGAGGGACTAGCGGACTCCTACGAGCAGTACTTC.

Here the CDR3 reads CASSAGGVGVEYF. CDR3 bases: TGTGCCAGCAGCGCTGGAGGTGTAGGGGTCGAGTACTTC. The gene calls are TRBV5-4 and TRBJ2-7; D may match TRBD1 or TRBD2 (5 bases each). V dropped 4 bases and J dropped 11 bases, with 19 bases sitting between them. The CDR3 sequence is 13 residues long. Germline V lookup: CDR1 SGHNT, CDR2 YYREEE (reference sequence).

This chain links TRBV11-2 with TRBJ2-7; 12 bases map to TRBD2. V was clipped by 4 bases and J by 2 bases; unmatched bases: 3. The CDR3 spans 15 residues. Germline values: CDR1 SGHAT, CDR2 FQNNGV. In nucleotides, the CDR3 is TGTGCCAGCAGCTCTCGGACTAGCGGGGCCTACGAGCAGTACTTC. Amino acids: CASSSRTSGAYEQYF. Full variable domain (missing parts from reference TRBV11-2 and TRBJ2-7): EAGVAQSPRYKIIEKRQSVAFWCNPISGHATLYWYQQILGQGPKLLIQFQNNGVVDDSQLPKDRFSAERLKGVDSTLKIQPAKLEDSAVYLCASSSRTSGAYEQYFGPGTRLTVT.

This clone was observed a few times. Other DNA sequences in the same sample also yield this CDR3. This chain uses TRBV7-6 with TRBJ2-6, with D possibly being TRBD1 (6 bases). Trimming removed 0 bases at V and 4 bases at J, with 7 bases between. This CDR3 has 15 amino acids. Germline loops: CDR1 SGHVS, CDR2 FNYEAQ. The CDR3 loop is CASSLAGTGANVLTF. CDR3 nucleotide sequence: TGTGCCAGCAGCTTAGCGGGGACAGGGGCCAACGTCCTGACTTTC.